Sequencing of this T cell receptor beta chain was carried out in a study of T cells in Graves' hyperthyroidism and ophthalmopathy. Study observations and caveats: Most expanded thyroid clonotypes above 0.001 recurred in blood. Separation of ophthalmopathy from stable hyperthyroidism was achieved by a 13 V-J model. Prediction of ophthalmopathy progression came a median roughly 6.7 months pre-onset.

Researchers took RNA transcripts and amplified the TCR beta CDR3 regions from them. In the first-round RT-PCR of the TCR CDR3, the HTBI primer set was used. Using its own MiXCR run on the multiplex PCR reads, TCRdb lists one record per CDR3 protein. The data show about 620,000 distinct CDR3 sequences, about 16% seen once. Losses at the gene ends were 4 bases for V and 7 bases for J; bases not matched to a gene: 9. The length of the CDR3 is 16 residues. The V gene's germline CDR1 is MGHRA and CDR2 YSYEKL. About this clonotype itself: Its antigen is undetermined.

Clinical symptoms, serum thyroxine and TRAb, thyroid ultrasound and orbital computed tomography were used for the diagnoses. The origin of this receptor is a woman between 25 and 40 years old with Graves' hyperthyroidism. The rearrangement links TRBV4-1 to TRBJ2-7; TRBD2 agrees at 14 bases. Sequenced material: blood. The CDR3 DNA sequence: TGCGCCAGCAGCCCTCCGGGACTAGCGGGAGCGGGAGAGCAGTACTTC. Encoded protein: CASSPPGLAGAGEQYF.